This record concerns one T cell receptor (beta chain) sequence. The data derive from a study of glioma-infiltrating T cells after dendritic cell vaccination. The time point is: after dendritic cell vaccination, including at tumor progression/relapse. Germline V lookup: CDR1 LNHDA, CDR2 SQIVND (reference sequence). With 3 bases removed from V and 3 bases from J, the gap between germline ends came to 8 bases. This CDR3 contains 13 residues. Clones were sequenced by immunoSEQ multiplex PCR, and TCRdb holds only the in-frame ones, with some missing. This sample carries about 65,000 clones, roughly nine tenths of them seen once, and the ten largest clones take 11%.

The chain is built from TRBV19 and TRBJ1-2, with D perhaps TRBD1 (5 bases). The source material was blood, sampled after dendritic cell vaccination. This clonotype was sampled from a human donor with glioblastoma. CDR3 loop: CASSMGRDYGYTF. The CDR3 DNA follows: TGTGCCAGTAGTATGGGCAGGGACTATGGCTACACCTTC.